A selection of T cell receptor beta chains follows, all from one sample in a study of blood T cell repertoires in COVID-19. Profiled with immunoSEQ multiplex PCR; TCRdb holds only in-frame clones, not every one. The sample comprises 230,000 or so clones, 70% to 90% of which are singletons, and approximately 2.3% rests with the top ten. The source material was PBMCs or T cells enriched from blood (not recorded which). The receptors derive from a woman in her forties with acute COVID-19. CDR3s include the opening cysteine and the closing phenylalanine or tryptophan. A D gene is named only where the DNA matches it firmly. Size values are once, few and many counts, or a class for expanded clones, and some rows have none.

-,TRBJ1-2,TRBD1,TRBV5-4,CASSPPGQNYGYTF,TGTGCCAGCAGCCCGCCGGGACAGAACTATGGCTACACCTTC
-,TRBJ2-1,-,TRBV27,CASRTGVGNEQFF,TGTGCCAGCAGGACAGGAGTGGGTAATGAGCAGTTCTTC
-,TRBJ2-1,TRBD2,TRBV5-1,CASSLSGTAYNEQFF,TGCGCCAGCAGCCTCAGCGGGACCGCCTACAATGAGCAGTTCTTC
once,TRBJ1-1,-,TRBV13,CASSLRRGDGTEAFF,TGTGCCAGCAGCTTACGACGGGGGGATGGGACTGAAGCTTTCTTT
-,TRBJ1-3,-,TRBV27,CASSLVGGRGNTIYF,TGTGCCAGCAGTTTAGTGGGGGGACGGGGAAACACCATATATTTT
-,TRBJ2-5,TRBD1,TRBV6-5,CASSLRTGVLGETQYF,TGTGCCAGCAGTTTGCGGACAGGGGTCTTGGGCGAGACCCAGTACTTC
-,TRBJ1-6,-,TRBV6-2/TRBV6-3,CASRYRREDNSPLHF,TGTGCCAGCAGGTACCGACGGGAAGATAATTCACCCCTCCACTTT
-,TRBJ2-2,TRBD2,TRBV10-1,CASSRRTSGNTGELFF,TGCGCCAGCAGTAGACGGACTAGCGGAAACACCGGGGAGCTGTTTTTT
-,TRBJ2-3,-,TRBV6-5,CASSYGGSGADTQYF,TGTGCCAGCAGTTACGGAGGGTCAGGAGCAGATACGCAGTATTTT
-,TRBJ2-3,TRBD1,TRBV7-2,CASSFDRGIDTQYF,TGTGCCAGCAGCTTCGACAGGGGTATAGATACGCAGTATTTT
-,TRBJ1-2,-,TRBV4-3,CASSPQGFGYGYTF,TGCGCCAGCAGCCCGCAGGGTTTTGGGTATGGCTACACCTTC
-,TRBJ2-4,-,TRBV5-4,CASSFSGRDIQYF,TGTGCCAGCAGCTTCTCGGGAAGAGACATTCAGTACTTC
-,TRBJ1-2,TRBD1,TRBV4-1,CASTPQTGGIVANYGYTF,TGCGCCAGCACTCCTCAGACAGGGGGCATCGTGGCTAACTATGGCTACACCTTC
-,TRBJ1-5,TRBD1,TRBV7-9,CASSFHQGGGQPQHF,TGTGCCAGCAGCTTCCATCAGGGGGGCGGTCAGCCCCAGCATTTT
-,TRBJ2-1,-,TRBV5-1,CASSFTYNEQFF,TGCGCCAGCAGCTTTACCTACAATGAGCAGTTCTTC
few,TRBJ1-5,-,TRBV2,CASSLNRDQPQHF,TGTGCCAGCAGCCTTAACAGGGATCAGCCCCAGCATTTT
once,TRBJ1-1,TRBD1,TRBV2,CASSRTGGYTEAFF,TGTGCCAGCAGTCGAACAGGGGGCTACACTGAAGCTTTCTTT